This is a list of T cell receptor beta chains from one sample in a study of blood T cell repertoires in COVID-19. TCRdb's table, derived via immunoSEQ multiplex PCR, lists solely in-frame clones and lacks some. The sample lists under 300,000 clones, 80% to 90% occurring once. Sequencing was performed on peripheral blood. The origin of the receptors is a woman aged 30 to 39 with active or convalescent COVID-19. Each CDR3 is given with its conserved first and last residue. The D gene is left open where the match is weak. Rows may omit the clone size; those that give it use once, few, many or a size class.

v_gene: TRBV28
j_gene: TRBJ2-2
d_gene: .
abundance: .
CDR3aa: CARRGGGQVGELFF
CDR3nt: TGTGCCCGCCGGGGAGGGGGGCAAGTCGGGGAGCTGTTTTTT

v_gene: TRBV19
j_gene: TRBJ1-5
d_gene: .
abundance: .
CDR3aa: CASSIDGGQPQHF
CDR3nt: TGTGCCAGTAGTATCGACGGCGGTCAGCCCCAGCATTTT

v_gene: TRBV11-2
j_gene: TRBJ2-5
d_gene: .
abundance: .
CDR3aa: CASSLGAQETQYF
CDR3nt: TGTGCCAGCAGCTTAGGGGCCCAAGAGACCCAGTACTTC

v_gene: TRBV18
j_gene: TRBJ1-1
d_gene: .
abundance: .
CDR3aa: CASSPDIPNTEAFF
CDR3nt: TGTGCCAGCTCCCCGGACATTCCAAACACTGAAGCTTTCTTT

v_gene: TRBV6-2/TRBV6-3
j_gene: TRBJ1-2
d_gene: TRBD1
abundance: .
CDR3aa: CASSDRQGGGYTF
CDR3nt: TGTGCCAGCAGTGACCGACAGGGTGGTGGCTACACCTTC

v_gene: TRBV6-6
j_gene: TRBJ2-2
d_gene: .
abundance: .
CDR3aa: CASSYQGPALTGELFF
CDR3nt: TGTGCCAGCAGTTATCAGGGGCCGGCCCTTACCGGGGAGCTGTTTTTT

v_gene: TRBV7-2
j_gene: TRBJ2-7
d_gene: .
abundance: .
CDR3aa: CASSFTAYEQYF
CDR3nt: TGTGCCAGCAGCTTCACAGCCTACGAGCAGTACTTC

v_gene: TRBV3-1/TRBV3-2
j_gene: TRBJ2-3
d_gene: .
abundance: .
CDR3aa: CASSQAAGVTDTQYF
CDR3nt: TGTGCCAGCAGCCAAGCTGCGGGTGTCACAGATACGCAGTATTTT

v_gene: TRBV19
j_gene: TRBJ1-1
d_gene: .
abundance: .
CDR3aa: CASTYGGVATEAFF
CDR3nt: TGTGCCAGTACCTACGGGGGGGTTGCCACTGAAGCTTTCTTT

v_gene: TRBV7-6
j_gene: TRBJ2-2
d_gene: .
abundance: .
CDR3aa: CASSLVVGAGELFF
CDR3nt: TGTGCCAGCAGCTTAGTAGTGGGAGCCGGGGAGCTGTTTTTT

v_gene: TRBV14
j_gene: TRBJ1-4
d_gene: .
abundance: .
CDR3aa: CASSQGTATNEKLFF
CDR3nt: TGTGCCAGCAGCCAAGGAACTGCAACTAATGAAAAACTGTTTTTT

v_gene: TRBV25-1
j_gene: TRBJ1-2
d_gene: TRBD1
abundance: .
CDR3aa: CASKGTGDTSGYTF
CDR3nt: TGTGCCAGCAAGGGTACAGGGGATACGAGTGGCTACACCTTC

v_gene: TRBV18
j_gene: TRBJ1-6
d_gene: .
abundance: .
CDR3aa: CASSRGENSPLHF
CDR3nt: TGTGCCAGCTCTCGTGGGGAGAATTCACCCCTCCACTTT

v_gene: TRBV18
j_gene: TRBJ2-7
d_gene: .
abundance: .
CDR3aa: CASSRAATGSYEQYF
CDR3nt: TGTGCCAGCTCACGGGCGGCTACAGGGAGTTACGAGCAGTACTTC

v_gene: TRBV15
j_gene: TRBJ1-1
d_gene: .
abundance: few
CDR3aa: CATSRSPLGTEAFF
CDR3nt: TGTGCCACCAGCAGATCCCCTCTCGGCACTGAAGCTTTCTTT

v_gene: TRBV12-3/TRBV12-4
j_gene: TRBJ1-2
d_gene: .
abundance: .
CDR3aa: CASSLVRNYGYTF
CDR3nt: TGTGCCAGCAGTTTAGTTCGGAACTATGGCTACACCTTC

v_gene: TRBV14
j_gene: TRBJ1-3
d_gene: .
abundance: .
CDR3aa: CASSQVPGGRNTIYF
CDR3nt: TGTGCCAGCAGCCAAGTCCCCGGGGGGAGAAACACCATATATTTT

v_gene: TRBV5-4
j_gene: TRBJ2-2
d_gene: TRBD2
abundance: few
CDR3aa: CASSSIGAGETGELFF
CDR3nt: TGTGCCAGCAGCTCCATAGGAGCGGGGGAAACCGGGGAGCTGTTTTTT

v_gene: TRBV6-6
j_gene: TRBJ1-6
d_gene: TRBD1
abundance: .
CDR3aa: CASRAGTANSPLHF
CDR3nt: TGTGCCAGCAGGGCCGGGACAGCTAATTCACCCCTCCACTTT

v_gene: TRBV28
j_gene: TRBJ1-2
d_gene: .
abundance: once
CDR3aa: CASSNKFYGYTF
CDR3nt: TGTGCCAGCAGTAACAAGTTCTATGGCTACACCTTC

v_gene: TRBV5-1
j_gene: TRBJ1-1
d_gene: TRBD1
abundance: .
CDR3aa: CASSLERDRGEAFF
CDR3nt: TGCGCCAGCAGCTTGGAACGGGACAGGGGTGAAGCTTTCTTT

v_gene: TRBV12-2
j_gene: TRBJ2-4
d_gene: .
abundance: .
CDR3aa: CASRPAGDHLNKNIQYF
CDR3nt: TGTGCAAGTCGCCCCGCGGGGGACCACCTAAATAAAAACATTCAGTACTTC

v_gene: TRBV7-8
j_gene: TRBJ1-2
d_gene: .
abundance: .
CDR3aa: CASSLGQGSSYTF
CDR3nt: TGTGCCAGCAGCTTAGGCCAGGGATCCAGCTACACCTTC

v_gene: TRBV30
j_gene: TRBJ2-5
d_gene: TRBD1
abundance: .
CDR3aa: CAWDRQGSFGETQYF
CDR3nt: TGTGCCTGGGATAGACAGGGGTCGTTCGGAGAGACCCAGTACTTC

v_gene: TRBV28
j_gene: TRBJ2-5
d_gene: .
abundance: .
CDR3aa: CASSSPIGVRGETQYF
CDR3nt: TGTGCCAGCAGTTCCCCAATTGGGGTTAGAGGGGAGACCCAGTACTTC

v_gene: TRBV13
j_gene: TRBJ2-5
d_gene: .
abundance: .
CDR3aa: CASSLGWGSSGTQYF
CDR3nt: TGTGCCAGCAGCTTAGGGTGGGGCAGCTCCGGGACCCAGTACTTC

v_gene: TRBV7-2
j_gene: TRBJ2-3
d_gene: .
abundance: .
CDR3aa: CASSPISRVDTQYF
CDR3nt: TGTGCCAGCAGCCCTATAAGCAGGGTAGATACGCAGTATTTT

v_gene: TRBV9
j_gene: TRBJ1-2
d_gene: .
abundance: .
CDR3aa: CASSAQQGFHGYTF
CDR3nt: TGTGCCAGCAGCGCCCAGCAGGGTTTCCATGGCTACACCTTC

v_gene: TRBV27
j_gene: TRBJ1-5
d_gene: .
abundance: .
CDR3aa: CASSLGASNQPQHF
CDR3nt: TGTGCCAGCAGTTTAGGAGCTAGCAATCAGCCCCAGCATTTT

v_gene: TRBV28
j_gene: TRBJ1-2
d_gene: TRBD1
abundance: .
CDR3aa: CASSWTGYGYTF
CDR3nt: TGTGCCAGCAGTTGGACAGGGTATGGCTACACCTTC

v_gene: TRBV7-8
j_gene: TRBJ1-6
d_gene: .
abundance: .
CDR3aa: CASVLLLNNSPLHF
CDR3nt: TGTGCCAGCGTTCTTCTCCTAAATAATTCACCCCTCCACTTT

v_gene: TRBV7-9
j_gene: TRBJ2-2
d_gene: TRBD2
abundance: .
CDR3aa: CASSPLAGAGELFF
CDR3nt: TGTGCCAGCAGCCCCCTCGCGGGGGCCGGGGAGCTGTTTTTT

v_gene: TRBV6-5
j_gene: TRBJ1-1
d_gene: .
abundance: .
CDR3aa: CASRSPGWNTEAFF
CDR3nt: TGTGCCAGCAGAAGTCCAGGGTGGAACACTGAAGCTTTCTTT

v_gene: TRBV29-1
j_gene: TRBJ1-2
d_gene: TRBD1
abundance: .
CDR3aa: CSVRTGDSYGYTF
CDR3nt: TGCAGCGTTCGGACAGGGGATAGCTATGGCTACACCTTC

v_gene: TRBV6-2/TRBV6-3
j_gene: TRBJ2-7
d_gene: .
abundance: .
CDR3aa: CASSRRVVLHEQYF
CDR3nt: TGTGCCAGCAGCCGCCGAGTGGTGCTCCACGAGCAGTACTTC

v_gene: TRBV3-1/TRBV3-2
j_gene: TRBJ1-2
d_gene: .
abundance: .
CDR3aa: CASSQAWQGTGYTF
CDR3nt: TGTGCCAGCAGCCAAGCGTGGCAGGGGACCGGCTACACCTTC

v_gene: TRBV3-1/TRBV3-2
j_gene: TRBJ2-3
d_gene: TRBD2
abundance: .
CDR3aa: CASSQEQWGALAGGPSTDTQYF
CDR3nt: TGTGCCAGCAGCCAAGAACAATGGGGGGCCCTAGCGGGGGGGCCTAGCACAGATACGCAGTATTTT

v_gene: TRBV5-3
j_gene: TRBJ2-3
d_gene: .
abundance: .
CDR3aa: CARSLSGTHTDTQYF
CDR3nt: TGTGCCAGAAGCTTAAGCGGCACGCACACAGATACGCAGTATTTT

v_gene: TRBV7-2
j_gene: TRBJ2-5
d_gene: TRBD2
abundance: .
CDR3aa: CASTGLAGGPEYF
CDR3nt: TGTGCCAGCACGGGACTAGCGGGGGGGCCGGAGTACTTC

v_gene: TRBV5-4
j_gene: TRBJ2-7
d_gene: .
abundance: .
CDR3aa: CASSLAGSTYEQYF
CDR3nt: TGTGCCAGCAGCTTGGCCGGGAGCACCTACGAGCAGTACTTC

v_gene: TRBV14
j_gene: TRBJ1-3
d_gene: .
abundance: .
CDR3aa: CASSQGGREENTIYF
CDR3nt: TGTGCCAGCAGCCAAGGTGGCAGGGAGGAAAACACCATATATTTT

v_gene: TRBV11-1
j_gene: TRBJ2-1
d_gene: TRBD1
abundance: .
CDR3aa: CASSPGQGKYNEQFF
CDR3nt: TGTGCCAGCAGCCCCGGACAGGGAAAATACAATGAGCAGTTCTTC

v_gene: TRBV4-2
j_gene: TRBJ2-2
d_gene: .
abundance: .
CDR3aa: CASSQQELASGELFF
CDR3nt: TGTGCCAGCAGCCAACAGGAGCTAGCGAGCGGGGAGCTGTTTTTT

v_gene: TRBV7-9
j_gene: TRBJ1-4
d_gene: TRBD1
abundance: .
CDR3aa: CASSRQGAYEEKLFF
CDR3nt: TGTGCCAGCAGCCGACAGGGGGCATATGAAGAAAAACTGTTTTTT

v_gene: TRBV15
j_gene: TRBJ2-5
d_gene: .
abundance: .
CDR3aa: CATSRQINQETQYF
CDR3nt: TGTGCCACCAGCAGACAGATAAACCAAGAGACCCAGTACTTC

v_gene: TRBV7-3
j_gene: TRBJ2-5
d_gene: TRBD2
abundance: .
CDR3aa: CASSLSRGAGVQETQYF
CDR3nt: TGTGCCAGCAGCCTCTCCAGGGGAGCGGGGGTACAAGAGACCCAGTACTTC

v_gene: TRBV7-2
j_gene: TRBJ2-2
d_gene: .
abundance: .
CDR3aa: CASSSVPNTGELFF
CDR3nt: TGTGCCAGCAGCTCCGTTCCGAACACCGGGGAGCTGTTTTTT

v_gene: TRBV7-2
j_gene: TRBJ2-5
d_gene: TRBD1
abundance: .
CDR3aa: CASSPGQIEETQYF
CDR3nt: TGTGCCAGCAGCCCGGGACAGATAGAAGAGACCCAGTACTTC

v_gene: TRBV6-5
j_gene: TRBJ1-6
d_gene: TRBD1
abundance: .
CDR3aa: CASSYGTGEDNSPLHF
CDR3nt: TGTGCCAGCAGTTACGGGACAGGGGAAGATAATTCACCCCTCCACTTT

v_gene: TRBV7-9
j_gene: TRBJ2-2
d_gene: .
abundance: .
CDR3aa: CASSQLLDTGELFF
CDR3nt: TGTGCCAGCAGCCAACTTTTGGACACCGGGGAGCTGTTTTTT

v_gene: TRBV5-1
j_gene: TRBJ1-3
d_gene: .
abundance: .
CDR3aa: CASSLGQASGNTIYF
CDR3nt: TGCGCCAGCAGCTTGGGACAGGCCTCTGGAAACACCATATATTTT

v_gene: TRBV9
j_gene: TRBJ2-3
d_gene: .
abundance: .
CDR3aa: CASNPSGTDTQYF
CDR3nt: TGTGCCAGCAACCCTTCGGGCACAGATACGCAGTATTTT

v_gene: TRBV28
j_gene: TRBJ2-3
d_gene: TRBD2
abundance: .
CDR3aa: CASGQPGLTSTDTQYF
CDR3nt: TGTGCCAGCGGCCAGCCGGGACTAACTAGCACAGATACGCAGTATTTT